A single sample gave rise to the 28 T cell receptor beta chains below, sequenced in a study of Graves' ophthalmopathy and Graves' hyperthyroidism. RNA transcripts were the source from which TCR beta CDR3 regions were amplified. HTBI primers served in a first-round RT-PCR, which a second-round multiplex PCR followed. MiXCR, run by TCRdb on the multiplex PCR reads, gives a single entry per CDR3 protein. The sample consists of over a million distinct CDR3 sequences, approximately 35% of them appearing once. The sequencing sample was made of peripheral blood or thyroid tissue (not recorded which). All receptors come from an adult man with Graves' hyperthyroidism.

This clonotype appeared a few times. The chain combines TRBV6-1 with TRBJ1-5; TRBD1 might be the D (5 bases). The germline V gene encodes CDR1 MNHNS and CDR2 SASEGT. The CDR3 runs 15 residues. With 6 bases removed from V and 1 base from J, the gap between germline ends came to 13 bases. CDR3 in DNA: TGTGCCAGCAGCCAACGGTGGGACAGCAATCAGCCCCAGCATTTT. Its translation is CASSQRWDSNQPQHF.

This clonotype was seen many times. The CDR3 DNA is TGCAGCGTTGCCAGGATGAACACTGAAGCTTTCTTT. It encodes CSVARMNTEAFF. The chain employs TRBV29-1 and TRBJ1-1; D is unclear. Trimming stripped 4 bases from V and 0 bases from J, with 6 bases between. Germline CDR1 reads SQVTM; CDR2 reads ANQGSEA. The CDR3 contains 12 residues.

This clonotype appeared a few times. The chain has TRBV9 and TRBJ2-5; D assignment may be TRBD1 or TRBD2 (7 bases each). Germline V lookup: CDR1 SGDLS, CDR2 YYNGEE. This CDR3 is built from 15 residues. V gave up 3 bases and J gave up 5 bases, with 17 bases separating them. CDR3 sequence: CASSDSTGRGETQYF. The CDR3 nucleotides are TGTGCCAGCAGCGACTCGACAGGGAGGGGGGAGACCCAGTACTTC.

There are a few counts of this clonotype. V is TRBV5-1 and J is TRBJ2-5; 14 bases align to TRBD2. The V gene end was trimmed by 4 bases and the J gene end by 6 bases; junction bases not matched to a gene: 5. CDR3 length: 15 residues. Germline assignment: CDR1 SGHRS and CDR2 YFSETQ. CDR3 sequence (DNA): TGCGCCAGCAGCGGCGGGACTAGCGGGAGTCAGACCCAGTACTTC. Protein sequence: CASSGGTSGSQTQYF.

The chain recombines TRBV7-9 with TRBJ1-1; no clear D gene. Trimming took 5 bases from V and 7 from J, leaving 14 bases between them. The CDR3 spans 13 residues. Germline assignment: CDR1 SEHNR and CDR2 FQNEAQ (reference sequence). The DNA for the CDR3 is TGTGCCAGCAGCCAACCCGGCAACTATGAAGCTTTCTTT. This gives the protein CASSQPGNYEAFF.

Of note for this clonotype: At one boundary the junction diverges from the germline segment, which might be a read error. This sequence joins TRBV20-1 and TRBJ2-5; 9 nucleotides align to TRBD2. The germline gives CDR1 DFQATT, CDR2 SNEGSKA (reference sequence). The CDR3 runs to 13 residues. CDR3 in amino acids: CSPGGAGGETQYF. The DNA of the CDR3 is TGTAGTCCAGGCGGAGCGGGAGGAGAGACCCAGTACTTC.

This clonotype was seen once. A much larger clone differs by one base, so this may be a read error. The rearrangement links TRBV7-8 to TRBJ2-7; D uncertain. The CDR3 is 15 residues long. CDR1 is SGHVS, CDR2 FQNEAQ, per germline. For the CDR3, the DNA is TGTGTCAGCAGCGACCCCCCCGGCCGAGCCTACGAGCAGTACTTC. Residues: CVSSDPPGRAYEQYF. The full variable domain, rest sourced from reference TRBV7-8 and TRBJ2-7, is GAGVSQSPRYKVAKRGQDVALRCDPISGHVSLFWYQQALGQGPEFLTYFQNEAQLDKSGLPSDRFFAERPEGSVSTLKIQRTQQEDSAVYLCVSSDPPGRAYEQYFGPGTRLTVT.

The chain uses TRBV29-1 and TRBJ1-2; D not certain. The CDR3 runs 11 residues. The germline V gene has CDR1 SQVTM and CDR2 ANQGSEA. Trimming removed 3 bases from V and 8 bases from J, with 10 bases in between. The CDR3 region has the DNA TGCAGCGTTGAGCTGGGATGGGGCTACACCTTC. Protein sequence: CSVELGWGYTF.

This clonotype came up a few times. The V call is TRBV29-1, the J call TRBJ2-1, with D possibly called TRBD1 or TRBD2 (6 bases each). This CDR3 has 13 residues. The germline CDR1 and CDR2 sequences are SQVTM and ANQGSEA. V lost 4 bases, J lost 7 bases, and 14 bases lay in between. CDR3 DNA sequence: TGCAGCGTTGTCGGGAGAGGGGGTAATGAGCAGTTCTTC. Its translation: CSVVGRGGNEQFF.

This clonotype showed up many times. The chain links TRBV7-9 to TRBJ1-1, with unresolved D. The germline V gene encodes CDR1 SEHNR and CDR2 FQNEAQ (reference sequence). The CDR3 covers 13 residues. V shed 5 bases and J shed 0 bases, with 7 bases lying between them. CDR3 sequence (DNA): TGTGCCAGCAGCGAAGAGATGAACACTGAAGCTTTCTTT. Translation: CASSEEMNTEAFF.

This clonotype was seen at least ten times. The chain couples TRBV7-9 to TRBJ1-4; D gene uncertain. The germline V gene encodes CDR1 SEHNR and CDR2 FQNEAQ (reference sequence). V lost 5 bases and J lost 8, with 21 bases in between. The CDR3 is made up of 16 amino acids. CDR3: CASSRFGGLGGEKLFF. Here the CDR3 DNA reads TGTGCCAGCAGCCGCTTCGGAGGGCTGGGAGGGGAAAAACTGTTTTTT.

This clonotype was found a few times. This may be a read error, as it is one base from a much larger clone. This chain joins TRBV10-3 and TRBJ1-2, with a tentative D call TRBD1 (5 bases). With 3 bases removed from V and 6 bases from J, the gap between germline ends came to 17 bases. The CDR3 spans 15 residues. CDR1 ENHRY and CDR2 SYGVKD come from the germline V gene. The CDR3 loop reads CAISDIYTPRDGYTF. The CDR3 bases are TGTGCCATCAGTGATATCTATACACCCAGGGATGGCTACACCTTC.

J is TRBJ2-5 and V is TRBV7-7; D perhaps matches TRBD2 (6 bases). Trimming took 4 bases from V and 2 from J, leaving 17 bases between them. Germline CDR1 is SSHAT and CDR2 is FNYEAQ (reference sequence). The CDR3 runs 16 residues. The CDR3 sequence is CASSSTAGRGQETQYF. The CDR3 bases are TGTGCCAGCAGCTCAACAGCCGGGAGAGGTCAAGAGACCCAGTACTTC.

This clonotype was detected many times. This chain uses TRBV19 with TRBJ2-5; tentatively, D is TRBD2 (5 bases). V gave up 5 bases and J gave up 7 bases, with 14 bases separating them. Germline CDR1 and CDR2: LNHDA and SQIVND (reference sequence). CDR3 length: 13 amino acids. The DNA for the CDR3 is TGTGCCAGTAGTGAGTTGTCACGGGGGACCCAGTACTTC. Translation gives CASSELSRGTQYF.

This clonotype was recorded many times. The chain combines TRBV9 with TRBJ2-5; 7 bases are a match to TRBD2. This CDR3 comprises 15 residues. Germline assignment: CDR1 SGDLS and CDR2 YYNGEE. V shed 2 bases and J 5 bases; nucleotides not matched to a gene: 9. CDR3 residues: CASSVSSGVRETQYF. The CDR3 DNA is TGTGCCAGCAGCGTTTCAAGCGGGGTTAGGGAGACCCAGTACTTC.

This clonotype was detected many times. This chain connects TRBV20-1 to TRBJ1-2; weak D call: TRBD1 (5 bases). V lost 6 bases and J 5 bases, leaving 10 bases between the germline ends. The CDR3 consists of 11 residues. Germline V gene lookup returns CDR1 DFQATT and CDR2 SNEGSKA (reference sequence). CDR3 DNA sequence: TGCAGTGCATTGGGGGGGTATGGCTACACCTTC. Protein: CSALGGYGYTF.

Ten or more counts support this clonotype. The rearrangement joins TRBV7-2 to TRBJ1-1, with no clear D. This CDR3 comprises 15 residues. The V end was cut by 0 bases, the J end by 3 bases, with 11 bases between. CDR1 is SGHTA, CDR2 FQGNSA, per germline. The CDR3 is CASSLASGGDTEAFF. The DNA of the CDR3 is TGTGCCAGCAGCTTAGCGTCAGGCGGCGACACTGAAGCTTTCTTT.

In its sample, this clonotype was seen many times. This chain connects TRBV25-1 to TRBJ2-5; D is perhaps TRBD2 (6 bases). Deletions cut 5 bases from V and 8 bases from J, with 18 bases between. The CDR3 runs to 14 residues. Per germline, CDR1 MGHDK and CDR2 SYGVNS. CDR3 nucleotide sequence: TGTGCCAGCAGTAACGGGGCGGGACCTCCCACCCAGTACTTC. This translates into CASSNGAGPPTQYF.

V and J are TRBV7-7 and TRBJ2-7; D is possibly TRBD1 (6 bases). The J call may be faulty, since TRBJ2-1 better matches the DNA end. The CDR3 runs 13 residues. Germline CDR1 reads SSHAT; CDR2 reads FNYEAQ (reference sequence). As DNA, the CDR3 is TGTGCCAGCAGCTCCGGGACAAGGGGTGAGCAGTTCTTC. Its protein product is CASSSGTRGEQFF.

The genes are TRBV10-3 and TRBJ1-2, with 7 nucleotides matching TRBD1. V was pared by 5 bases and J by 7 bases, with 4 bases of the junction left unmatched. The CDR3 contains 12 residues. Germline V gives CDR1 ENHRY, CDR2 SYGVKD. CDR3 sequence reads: CAISTGVLGYTF. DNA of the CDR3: TGTGCCATCAGTACAGGGGTTCTTGGCTACACCTTC.

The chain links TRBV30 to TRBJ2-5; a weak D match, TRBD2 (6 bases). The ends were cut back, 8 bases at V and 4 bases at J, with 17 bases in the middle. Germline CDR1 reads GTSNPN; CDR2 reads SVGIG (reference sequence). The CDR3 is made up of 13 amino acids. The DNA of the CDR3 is TGTGCCGTTGGGACTGCAGGCGCAGAGACCCAGTACTTC. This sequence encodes CAVGTAGAETQYF.

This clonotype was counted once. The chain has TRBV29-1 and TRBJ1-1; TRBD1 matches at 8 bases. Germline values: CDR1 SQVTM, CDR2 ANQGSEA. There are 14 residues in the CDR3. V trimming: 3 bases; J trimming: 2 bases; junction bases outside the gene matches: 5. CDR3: CSVEAGTGNTEAFF. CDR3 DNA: TGCAGCGTTGAGGCCGGGACAGGCAACACTGAAGCTTTCTTT.

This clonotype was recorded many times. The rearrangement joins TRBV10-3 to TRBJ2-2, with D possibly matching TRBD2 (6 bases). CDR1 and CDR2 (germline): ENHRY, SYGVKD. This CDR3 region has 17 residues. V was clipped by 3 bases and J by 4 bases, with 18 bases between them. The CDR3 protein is CAISDNHRLGGTGELFF. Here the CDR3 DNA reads TGTGCCATCAGTGACAACCACCGACTAGGCGGCACCGGGGAGCTGTTTTTT.

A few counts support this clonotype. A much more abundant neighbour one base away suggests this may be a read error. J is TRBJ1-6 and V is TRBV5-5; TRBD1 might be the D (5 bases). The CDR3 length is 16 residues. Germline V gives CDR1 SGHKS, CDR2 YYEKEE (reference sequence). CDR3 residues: CASSNWGAGLSSPLRF. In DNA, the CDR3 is TGTGCCAGCAGCAATTGGGGCGCAGGTTTGAGTTCACCCCTCCGCTTT.

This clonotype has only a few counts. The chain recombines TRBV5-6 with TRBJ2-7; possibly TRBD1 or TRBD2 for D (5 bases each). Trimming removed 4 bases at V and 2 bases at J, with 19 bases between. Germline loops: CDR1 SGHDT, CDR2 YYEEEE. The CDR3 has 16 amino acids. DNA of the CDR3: TGTGCCAGCAGCAACCCGGGACGACGCACAACCTACGAGCAGTACTTC. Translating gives CASSNPGRRTTYEQYF.

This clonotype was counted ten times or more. CDR3: CASRSMGTEAFF. DNA for the CDR3: TGTGCCAGCAGGTCGATGGGGACTGAAGCTTTCTTT. V usage is TRBV2 and J usage is TRBJ1-1; no firm D call. The V end lost 6 bases, the J end lost 5 bases, and 10 bases lay between the germline ends. This CDR3 is built from 12 residues. Germline CDR1 is SNHLY and CDR2 is FYNNEI. The variable domain in full, completed from reference TRBV2 and TRBJ1-1, reads EPEVTQTPSHQVTQMGQEVILRCVPISNHLYFYWYRQILGQKVEFLVSFYNNEISEKSEIFDDQFSVERPDGSNFTLKIRSTKLEDSAMYFCASRSMGTEAFFGQGTRLTVV.

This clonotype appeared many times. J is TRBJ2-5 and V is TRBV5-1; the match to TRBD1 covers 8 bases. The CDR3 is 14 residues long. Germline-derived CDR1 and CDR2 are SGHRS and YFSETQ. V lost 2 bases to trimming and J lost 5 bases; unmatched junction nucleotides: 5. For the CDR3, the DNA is TGCGCCAGCAGCTTAAATGGACAGGGCGAGACCCAGTACTTC. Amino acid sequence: CASSLNGQGETQYF.

The CDR3 nucleotides read TGCAGTGCTAGGGCGCCGGGCCACCAAGAGACCCAGTACTTC. It translates to CSARAPGHQETQYF. V gene TRBV20-1 combines with J gene TRBJ2-5, with D hard to call. Trimming removed 3 bases at V and 0 bases at J, with 11 bases between. The length of the CDR3 is 14 residues. Germline V lookup: CDR1 DFQATT, CDR2 SNEGSKA (reference sequence).